This T cell receptor (beta chain) was sequenced in a study of cytomegalovirus exposure and HLA in healthy donors. Study in general: A subsequent analysis stated that the 120 or so validation repertoires were run on the same platform as the roughly 670 first-cohort repertoires.

While the first cohort had hundreds of subjects, the donors belonged to the separate validation cohort of about 120 subjects. Assay: immunoSEQ multiplex PCR; the TCRdb copy retains only in-frame clones and omits some. Of roughly 98,000 clones in the sample, roughly 87% were seen once. Study observations and caveats: In vitro assays verified that three CMV-associated chains recognized CMV antigens specifically. Rare sequences made up most TCRs, while some public TCRs were found in many donors.

As regards this clone: Its antigen remains unknown.

The ends were cut back, 0 bases at V and 8 bases at J, with 16 bases in the middle. CDR1 and CDR2 (germline): MNHNS, SASEGT. The CDR3 is 15 residues long. This rearrangement joins TRBV6-1 to TRBJ1-1; D ambiguous. Material: PBMCs. The sequence derives from a woman in her thirties in good health and CMV-seronegative. CDR3 DNA: TGTGCCAGCAGTGAAGCGGCGCGTAAGGAACTAGAAGCTTTCTTT. It codes for CASSEAARKELEAFF.